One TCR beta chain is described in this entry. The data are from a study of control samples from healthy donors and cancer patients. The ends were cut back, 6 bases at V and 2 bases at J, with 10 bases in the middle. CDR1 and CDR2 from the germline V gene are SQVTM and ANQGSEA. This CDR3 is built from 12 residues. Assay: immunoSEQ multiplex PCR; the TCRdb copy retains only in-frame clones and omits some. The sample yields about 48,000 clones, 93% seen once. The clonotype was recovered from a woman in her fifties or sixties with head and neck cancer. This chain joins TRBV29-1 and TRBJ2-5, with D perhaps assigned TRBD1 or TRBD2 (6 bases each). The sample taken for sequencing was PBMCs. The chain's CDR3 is CSVGGQQETQYF. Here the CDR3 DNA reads TGCAGCGTCGGGGGCCAGCAAGAGACCCAGTACTTC.